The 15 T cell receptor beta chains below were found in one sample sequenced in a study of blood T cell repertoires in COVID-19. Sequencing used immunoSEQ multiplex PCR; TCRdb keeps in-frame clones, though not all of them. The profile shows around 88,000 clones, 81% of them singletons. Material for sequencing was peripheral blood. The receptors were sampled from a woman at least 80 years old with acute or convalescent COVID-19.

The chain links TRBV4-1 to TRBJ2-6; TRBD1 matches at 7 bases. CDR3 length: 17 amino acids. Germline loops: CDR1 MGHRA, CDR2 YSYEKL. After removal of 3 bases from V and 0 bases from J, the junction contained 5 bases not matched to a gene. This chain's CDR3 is CASSQGQSYSGANVLTF. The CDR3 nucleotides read TGCGCCAGCAGCCAGGGACAGTCCTACTCTGGGGCCAACGTCCTGACTTTC.

The DNA of the CDR3 is TGTGCCATCAGTGAAACGGTAGATACGCAGTATTTT. Residues: CAISETVDTQYF. V gene TRBV10-3 combines with J gene TRBJ2-3; D is unclear. Germline V gives CDR1 ENHRY, CDR2 SYGVKD. V lost 3 bases to trimming and J lost 5 bases, with 6 bases between them. This CDR3 spans 12 amino acids.

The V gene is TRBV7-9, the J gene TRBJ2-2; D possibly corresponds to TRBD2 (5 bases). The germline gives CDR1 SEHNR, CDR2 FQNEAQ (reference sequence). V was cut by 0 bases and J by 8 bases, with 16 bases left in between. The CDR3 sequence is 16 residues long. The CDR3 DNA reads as TGTGCCAGCAGCTTAGCACCCGGTCTAGCTATTGGGGAGCTGTTTTTT. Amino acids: CASSLAPGLAIGELFF.

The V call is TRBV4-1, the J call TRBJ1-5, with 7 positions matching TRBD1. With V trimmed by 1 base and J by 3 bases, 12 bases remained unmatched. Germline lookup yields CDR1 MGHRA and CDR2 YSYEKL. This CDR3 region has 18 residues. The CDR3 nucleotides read TGCGCCAGCAGCCAAGTTCCCGGGACAGTAGCGTACAATCAGCCCCAGCATTTT. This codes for CASSQVPGTVAYNQPQHF.

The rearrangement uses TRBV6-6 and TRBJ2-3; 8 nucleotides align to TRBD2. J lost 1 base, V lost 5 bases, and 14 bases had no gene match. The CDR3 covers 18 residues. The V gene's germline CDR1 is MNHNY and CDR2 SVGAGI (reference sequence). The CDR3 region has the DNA TGTGCCAGCAGTCCCCTGGAGAGTTGGCGGGGGGGCACAGATACGCAGTATTTT. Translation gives CASSPLESWRGGTDTQYF.

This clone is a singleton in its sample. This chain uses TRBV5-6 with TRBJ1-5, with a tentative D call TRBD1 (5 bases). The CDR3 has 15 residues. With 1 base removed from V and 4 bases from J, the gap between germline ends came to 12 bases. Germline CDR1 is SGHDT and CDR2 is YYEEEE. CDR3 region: CASSLRQGGNQPQHF. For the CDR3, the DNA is TGTGCCAGCAGCTTGAGGCAGGGAGGTAATCAGCCCCAGCATTTT.

The CDR3, as DNA: TGTGCCAGCAGCCAAGAGCTAGCGGGGGATCATAGCACAGATACGCAGTATTTT. Residues: CASSQELAGDHSTDTQYF. The chain employs TRBV3-1 (or the pseudogene TRBV3-2) and TRBJ2-3; TRBD2 matches at 10 bases. J gave up 0 bases and V 0 bases, and 6 bases lay outside the gene matches. CDR3 size: 18 residues. Germline CDR1 reads LGHDT; CDR2 reads YNNKEL (reference sequence).

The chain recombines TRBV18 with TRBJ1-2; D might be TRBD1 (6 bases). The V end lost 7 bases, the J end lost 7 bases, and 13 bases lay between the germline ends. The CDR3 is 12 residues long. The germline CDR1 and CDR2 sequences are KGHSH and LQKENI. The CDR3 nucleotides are TGTGCCAGCTACAGGGATGGGTTTGGCTACACCTTC. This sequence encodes CASYRDGFGYTF.

CDR3 amino acids: CASRPDREIDTQYF. The CDR3 DNA is TGTGCCAGCAGGCCTGACAGGGAAATAGATACGCAGTATTTT. The gene calls are TRBV2 and TRBJ2-3, with 7 bases that match TRBD1. The CDR3 consists of 14 residues. V gave up 6 bases and J gave up 5 bases; unmatched junction bases: 8. Germline values: CDR1 SNHLY, CDR2 FYNNEI.

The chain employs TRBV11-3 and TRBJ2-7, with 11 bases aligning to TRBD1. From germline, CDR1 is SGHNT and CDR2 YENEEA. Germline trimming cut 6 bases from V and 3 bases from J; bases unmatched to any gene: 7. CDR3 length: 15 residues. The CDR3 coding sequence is TGTGCCAGCAGTCGAGGTGGGACAGGGGGCTACGAGCAGTACTTC. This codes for CASSRGGTGGYEQYF.

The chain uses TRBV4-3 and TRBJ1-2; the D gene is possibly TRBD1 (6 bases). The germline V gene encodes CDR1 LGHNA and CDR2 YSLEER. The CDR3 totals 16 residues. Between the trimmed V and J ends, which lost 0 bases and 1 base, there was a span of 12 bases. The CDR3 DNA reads TGCGCCAGCAGCCAAGATTGGACAGCCCTTAACTATGGCTACACCTTC. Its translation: CASSQDWTALNYGYTF.

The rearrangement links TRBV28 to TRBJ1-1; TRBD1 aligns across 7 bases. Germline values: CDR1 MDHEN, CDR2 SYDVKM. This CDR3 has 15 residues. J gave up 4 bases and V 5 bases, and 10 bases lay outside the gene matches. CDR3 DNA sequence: TGTGCCAGCAGTCCCCCGGACAGGTTGGTCACTGAAGCTTTCTTT. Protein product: CASSPPDRLVTEAFF.

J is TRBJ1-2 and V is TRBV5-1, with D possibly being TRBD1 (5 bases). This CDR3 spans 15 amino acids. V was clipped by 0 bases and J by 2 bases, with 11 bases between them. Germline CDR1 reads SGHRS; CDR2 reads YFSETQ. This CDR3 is CASSLGGRANYGYTF. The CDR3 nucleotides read TGCGCCAGCAGCTTGGGGGGCAGGGCCAACTATGGCTACACCTTC.

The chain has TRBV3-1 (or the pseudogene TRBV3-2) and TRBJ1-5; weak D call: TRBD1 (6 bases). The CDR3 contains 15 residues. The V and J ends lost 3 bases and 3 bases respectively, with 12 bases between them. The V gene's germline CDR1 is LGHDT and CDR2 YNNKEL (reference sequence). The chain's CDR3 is CASSQEQGLNQPQHF. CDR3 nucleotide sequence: TGTGCCAGCAGCCAGGAACAGGGTCTCAATCAGCCCCAGCATTTT.

The CDR3 region has the DNA TGCGCCAGCAGCCAGGGGAGGAACACTGAAGCTTTCTTT. Its protein product is CASSQGRNTEAFF. J is TRBJ1-1 and V is TRBV4-1, with D unresolved. Trimming pared 3 bases from V and 1 base from J, leaving 6 bases between. Germline V gene data show CDR1 as MGHRA and CDR2 as YSYEKL. The CDR3 has 13 amino acids.